The next 23 T cell receptor beta chains were all read from a single sample in a study of T cell responses to AZD1222 COVID-19 vaccine. Method: immunoSEQ multiplex PCR; TCRdb's copy keeps in-frame clones and lacks some. The data contain over 150,000 clones, around nine tenths of them singletons. The source was peripheral blood, collected on day 0 of AZD1222 vaccination. The receptors were gathered from an adult in good health.

The rearrangement links TRBV27 to TRBJ2-5; D gene ambiguous. CDR3 length: 14 residues. Germline-derived CDR1 and CDR2 are MNHEY and SMNVEV (reference sequence). V shed 0 bases and J shed 8 bases, with 13 bases lying between them. CDR3 loop: CASSLSRSSPTQYF. The CDR3 coding sequence is TGTGCCAGCAGTTTATCCCGATCCAGTCCTACCCAGTACTTC.

The V and J genes are TRBV3-1 (or the pseudogene TRBV3-2) and TRBJ1-2; the D gene is possibly TRBD1 (5 bases). This CDR3 spans 13 amino acids. From germline, CDR1 is LGHDT and CDR2 YNNKEL (reference sequence). Trimming removed 1 base from V and 6 bases from J, with 9 bases in between. The DNA of the CDR3 is TGTGCCAGCAGCCAAGTAGCAGGGAATGGCTACACCTTC. As protein: CASSQVAGNGYTF.

The chain uses TRBV7-3 and TRBJ1-1; TRBD1 is a possible D gene (6 bases). The V gene's germline CDR1 is SGHTA and CDR2 FQGTGA. This CDR3 spans 14 amino acids. Deletions cut 6 bases from V and 1 base from J, with 12 bases between. Here the CDR3 DNA reads TGTGCCAGCAGACTGCAAGGGGGGAACACTGAAGCTTTCTTT. As protein: CASRLQGGNTEAFF.

V is TRBV28 and J is TRBJ1-1; D is possibly TRBD1 (6 bases). The CDR3 runs 13 residues. Trimming pared 8 bases from V and 0 bases from J, leaving 10 bases between. Germline CDR1 is MDHEN and CDR2 is SYDVKM. The CDR3 sequence: CASLDSMNTEAFF. The CDR3 DNA reads as TGTGCCAGCCTGGACAGTATGAACACTGAAGCTTTCTTT.

This chain links TRBV5-1 with TRBJ2-1, with D possibly matching TRBD1 (5 bases). Germline CDR1 is SGHRS and CDR2 is YFSETQ. The CDR3 runs 15 residues. The V end lost 4 bases, the J end lost 2 bases, and 13 bases lay between the germline ends. The CDR3 spells CASSPREKTYNEQFF. The CDR3 DNA is TGCGCCAGCAGCCCCAGGGAAAAAACCTACAATGAGCAGTTCTTC.

The chain joins TRBV12-3 or TRBV12-4 to TRBJ1-5; D is unclear. The CDR3 consists of 13 residues. Trimming left V 5 bases short and J 6 bases short, with 11 bases between. The DNA of the CDR3 is TGTGCCAGCAGTCCTGGTGGGCTTCAGCCCCAGCATTTT. Residues: CASSPGGLQPQHF.

This clone has just a few counts. The rearrangement joins TRBV6-2 or TRBV6-3 to TRBJ1-2; possible D gene TRBD1, 5 bases. Germline CDR1 reads MNHEY; CDR2 reads SVGEGT. There are 15 residues in the CDR3. Trimming shortened V by 2 bases and J by 1 base, and 11 bases separated the two germline ends. This chain's CDR3 is CASSYAGSLNYGYTF. As DNA, the CDR3 is TGTGCCAGCAGTTACGCAGGGAGCCTTAACTATGGCTACACCTTC.

The rearrangement links TRBV7-2 to TRBJ2-1; D gene ambiguous. The V gene lost 1 base and the J gene lost 9 bases, with 13 bases spanning the gap. The CDR3 runs to 14 residues. Germline loops: CDR1 SGHTA, CDR2 FQGNSA. CDR3 sequence reads: CASSLEPLVSEQFF. DNA for the CDR3: TGTGCCAGCAGCTTAGAACCCCTAGTCAGTGAGCAGTTCTTC. Together with reference TRBV7-2 and TRBJ2-1, the CDR3 gives the full variable domain: GAGVSQSPSNKVTEKGKDVELRCDPISGHTALYWYRQSLGQGLEFLIYFQGNSAPDKSGLPSDRFSAERTGGSVSTLTIQRTQQEDSAVYLCASSLEPLVSEQFFGPGTRLTVL.

CDR3 nucleotides: TGTGCCAGCAGCGACCCCCGGACCGGGAAGACCCAGTACTTC. This codes for CASSDPRTGKTQYF. V usage is TRBV9 and J usage is TRBJ2-5; D possibly corresponds to TRBD2 (5 bases). CDR1 and CDR2 (germline): SGDLS, YYNGEE. Trimming took 3 bases from V and 6 from J, leaving 15 bases between them. The CDR3 contains 14 residues.

On this clone itself: This specimen includes other DNA sequences encoding the same CDR3. The gene calls are TRBV27 and TRBJ2-7; the match to TRBD1 covers 9 bases. The CDR3 has 13 residues. CDR1 is MNHEY, CDR2 SMNVEV, per germline (reference sequence). The junction had 2 bases not matched to a gene; V was cut back by 5 bases and J by 3 bases. For the CDR3, the DNA is TGTGCCAGCAGTCCGGACAGGGGCTACGAGCAGTACTTC. This encodes CASSPDRGYEQYF.

The chain links TRBV27 to TRBJ1-5; no clear D gene. The CDR3 consists of 13 residues. Trimming pared 6 bases from V and 7 bases from J, leaving 13 bases between. Germline V gene lookup returns CDR1 MNHEY and CDR2 SMNVEV (reference sequence). The CDR3 loop reads CASSRARRQPQHF. The CDR3 bases are TGTGCCAGCAGCCGGGCTAGACGGCAGCCCCAGCATTTT.

CDR3 bases: TGTGCCAGCAGTGATGTAAGGGGGGTTGAGCAGTTCTTC. Protein sequence: CASSDVRGVEQFF. This sequence joins TRBV2 and TRBJ2-1; D is possibly TRBD1 or TRBD2 (6 bases each). V dropped 3 bases and J dropped 9 bases, with 12 bases sitting between them. The CDR3 consists of 13 residues. Germline assignment: CDR1 SNHLY and CDR2 FYNNEI.

The rearrangement links TRBV7-2 to TRBJ1-3; 7 bases align to TRBD1. Germline V gene data show CDR1 as SGHTA and CDR2 as FQGNSA. The CDR3 has 17 residues. V gave up 5 bases and J gave up 0 bases; unmatched junction bases: 10. The CDR3 loop reads CASSQGGRLSSGNTIYF. As DNA, the CDR3 is TGTGCCAGCAGCCAGGGGGGACGGCTAAGCTCTGGAAACACCATATATTTT.

As for this clone: The DNA is omitted, as the CDR3 cannot be located on it reliably, and the CDR3 follows TCRdb's listing. J is TRBJ1-2 and V is TRBV7-2; TRBD1 is taken as the D call from the table, unchecked against the DNA. Germline V gene data show CDR1 as SGHTA and CDR2 as FQGNSA. The CDR3 totals 13 residues, both ends included. The CDR3 sequence is CASSLAWGQGSTF.

V is TRBV5-1 and J is TRBJ2-1, with D uncertain. V lost 4 bases to trimming and J lost 0 bases, with 11 bases between them. Per the germline V gene, CDR1 is SGHRS and CDR2 is YFSETQ. This CDR3 region has 15 residues. CDR3 bases: TGCGCCAGCAGCACAGCCCCTGGCTCCTACAATGAGCAGTTCTTC. Translating gives CASSTAPGSYNEQFF.

The chain links TRBV4-2 to TRBJ1-3; no clear D gene. Trimming cost V 0 bases and J 0 bases, with 12 bases left between them. CDR1 is LGHNA, CDR2 YNFKEQ, per germline. The CDR3 runs 17 residues. This CDR3 reads CASSQEKTPVSGNTIYF. The CDR3 DNA sequence: TGTGCCAGCAGCCAAGAAAAGACACCCGTCTCTGGAAACACCATATATTTT.

For this clone: At one of its ends the junction is not consistent with the germline gene, which may arise from a read error. The rearrangement links TRBV7-2 to TRBJ1-5; the match to TRBD1 covers 7 bases. The germline V gene encodes CDR1 SGHTA and CDR2 FQGNSA. CDR3 length: 12 residues. DNA for the CDR3: TGCGCCAGCAGCCAGGGGGGTCAGCCCCAGCATTTT. This gives the protein CASSQGGQPQHF.

CDR3 protein: CASSFWSSYGYTF. The CDR3 DNA follows: TGTGCCAGCAGCTTTTGGTCGTCGTATGGCTACACCTTC. The chain joins TRBV7-2 to TRBJ1-2; D gene ambiguous. This CDR3 spans 13 amino acids. CDR1 and CDR2 from the germline V gene are SGHTA and FQGNSA. V lost 3 bases to trimming and J lost 5 bases, with 10 bases between them.

This chain joins TRBV29-1 and TRBJ1-2, with 11 bases fitting TRBD1. CDR3 length: 16 amino acids. The V segment lost 7 bases and the J segment 5 bases; nucleotides outside the gene matches: 15. Germline lookup yields CDR1 SQVTM and CDR2 ANQGSEA. This CDR3 reads CSAAGQGARGSYGYTF. Here the CDR3 DNA reads TGCAGCGCCGCCGGACAGGGGGCTAGGGGATCGTATGGCTACACCTTC.

CDR3 in DNA: TGCGCCAGCAGCCATGGCGCGGGACAGACGAACACTGAAGCTTTCTTT. Its translation is CASSHGAGQTNTEAFF. The chain combines TRBV4-3 with TRBJ1-1; 7 bases line up with TRBD1. CDR3 length: 16 residues. Trimming removed 3 bases from V and 1 base from J; junction bases left unmatched: 8. Germline V gene sequence: CDR1 LGHNA, CDR2 YSLEER.

The chain carries TRBV28 and TRBJ1-1; D possibly corresponds to TRBD1 (5 bases). The CDR3 contains 16 residues. Germline V gene data show CDR1 as MDHEN and CDR2 as SYDVKM. V lost 1 base to trimming and J lost 0 bases, with 12 bases between them. Here the CDR3 reads CASSLFGASLNTEAFF. Here the CDR3 DNA reads TGTGCCAGCAGTTTATTTGGGGCCAGCCTGAACACTGAAGCTTTCTTT.

V is TRBV5-1 and J is TRBJ2-7, with D maybe TRBD2 (6 bases). Looked up from germline, CDR1 is SGHRS and CDR2 is YFSETQ. This CDR3 comprises 14 residues. Trimming shortened V by 4 bases and J by 1 base, and 12 bases separated the two germline ends. CDR3 DNA sequence: TGCGCCAGCAGCCTGACTAGTCGATCCTACGAGCAGTACTTC. This gives the protein CASSLTSRSYEQYF.

This chain connects TRBV5-6 to TRBJ2-2; 9 bases match TRBD2. V lost 2 bases, J lost 6 bases, and 14 bases stayed unmatched. Germline values: CDR1 SGHDT, CDR2 YYEEEE. This CDR3 has 18 residues. The CDR3, as DNA: TGTGCCAGCAGCTTTAGGGGTAGCGGGAGAATTATCCCCGGGGAGCTGTTTTTT. Translation: CASSFRGSGRIIPGELFF.